The 28 T cell receptor beta chains below come from one sample, sequenced in a study of shared clonotypes between healthy human individuals. Data came from immunoSEQ multiplex PCR; TCRdb stores just in-frame clones and leaves some out. This sample yields millions of clones, of which 85% to 95% are seen a single time; roughly 1.8% belongs to the top ten. Cells designated naive CD8 were CD45RO-negative and were positively selected for CCR7, with terminally differentiated effector memory CD45RA+ cells excluded. The sequenced sample was naive CD8+ T cells from PBMCs. The receptors originated from a man aged 18-30 years in good health. Some clones in this sample may be carry-over from other donors' samples.

The gene calls are TRBV28 and TRBJ1-3; D ambiguous. This CDR3 contains 12 residues. The germline gives CDR1 MDHEN, CDR2 SYDVKM. V shed 8 bases and J shed 0 bases, with 5 bases lying between them. CDR3 sequence reads: CASVTSGNTIYF. The CDR3 DNA sequence: TGTGCCAGCGTTACCTCTGGAAACACCATATATTTT.

This clone turned up a few times. Different DNA sequences within this sample yield the same CDR3. The rearrangement joins TRBV28 to TRBJ2-2; no definite D call. The CDR3 length is 13 residues. V lost 6 bases to trimming and J lost 5 bases, with 10 bases between them. Germline assignment: CDR1 MDHEN and CDR2 SYDVKM. DNA for the CDR3: TGTGCCAGCAGCCCCGGTAGGACCGGGGAGCTGTTTTTT. Translating it yields CASSPGRTGELFF.

A single count supports this clone. The chain links TRBV7-3 to TRBJ2-2; either TRBD1 or TRBD2 may supply D (5 bases each). V gave up 2 bases and J gave up 1 base, with 14 bases separating them. This CDR3 is 17 amino acids long. Per the germline V gene, CDR1 is SGHTA and CDR2 is FQGTGA. CDR3 region: CASSLPPGPMNTGELFF. CDR3 in DNA: TGTGCCAGCAGCTTACCTCCGGGACCGATGAACACCGGGGAGCTGTTTTTT.

J is TRBJ1-2 and V is TRBV9, with a possible D match to TRBD1 (6 bases). The CDR3 sequence is 14 residues long. CDR1 and CDR2 from the germline V gene are SGDLS and YYNGEE. V was pared by 3 bases and J by 0 bases, with 9 bases between. For the CDR3, the DNA is TGTGCCAGCAGCGCTGGACAGTCTAACTATGGCTACACCTTC. Protein product: CASSAGQSNYGYTF. Complete variable domain (other parts from reference TRBV9 and TRBJ1-2): DSGVTQTPKHLITATGQRVTLRCSPRSGDLSVYWYQQSLDQGLQFLIQYYNGEERAKGNILERFSAQQFPDLHSELNLSSLELGDSALYFCASSAGQSNYGYTFGSGTRLTVV.

The chain joins TRBV11-2 to TRBJ2-1, with TRBD2 matching 10 bases. The CDR3 totals 16 residues. Germline trimming cut 0 bases from V and 4 bases from J; bases unmatched to any gene: 3. Germline CDR1 SGHAT, CDR2 FQNNGV. Written as DNA, the CDR3 is TGTGCCAGCAGCTTAGATGGACTAGCGGTGTACAATGAGCAGTTCTTC. Protein product: CASSLDGLAVYNEQFF.

The chain combines TRBV7-9 with TRBJ2-1; 10 bases are shared with TRBD2. Germline CDR1 is SEHNR and CDR2 is FQNEAQ (reference sequence). V lost 2 bases, J lost 10 bases, and 5 bases stayed unmatched. The CDR3 loop spans 14 amino acids. CDR3 amino acids: CASSLTSTSGEQFF. In nucleotides, the CDR3 is TGTGCCAGCAGCTTAACTTCGACTAGCGGGGAGCAGTTCTTC.

The chain carries TRBV9 and TRBJ2-7; 7 positions match TRBD1. Germline lookup yields CDR1 SGDLS and CDR2 YYNGEE. The V and J ends lost 3 bases and 6 bases, in that order; junction bases with no gene match: 12. The CDR3 consists of 15 residues. DNA for the CDR3: TGTGCCAGCAGCGAGGAAGGGACAGATCTCGGCGAGCAGTACTTC. Translating gives CASSEEGTDLGEQYF. The variable domain in full, completed from reference TRBV9 and TRBJ2-7, reads DSGVTQTPKHLITATGQRVTLRCSPRSGDLSVYWYQQSLDQGLQFLIQYYNGEERAKGNILERFSAQQFPDLHSELNLSSLELGDSALYFCASSEEGTDLGEQYFGPGTRLTVT.

This rearrangement joins TRBV28 to TRBJ1-3; 11 nucleotides align to TRBD1. Germline CDR1 and CDR2: MDHEN and SYDVKM. J gave up 2 bases and V 6 bases, and 6 bases lay outside the gene matches. This CDR3 has 16 residues. The CDR3 coding sequence is TGTGCCAGCAGCATCGGGACAGGGGGTCCTGGAAACACCATATATTTT. This translates into CASSIGTGGPGNTIYF.

The chain links TRBV27 to TRBJ2-2; no clear D gene. The CDR3 runs to 14 residues. Germline V gene lookup returns CDR1 MNHEY and CDR2 SMNVEV (reference sequence). Trimming pared 3 bases from V and 7 bases from J, leaving 12 bases between. The CDR3 coding sequence is TGTGCCAGCAGTTTTCGTACCCCGGTCGGGGAGCTGTTTTTT. Its protein is CASSFRTPVGELFF.

This rearrangement joins TRBV7-6 to TRBJ2-1, with 12 bases fitting TRBD2. With 6 bases clipped from V and 0 bases from J, the junction kept 9 bases outside the gene matches. Germline assignment: CDR1 SGHVS and CDR2 FNYEAQ. The CDR3 contains 18 residues. The CDR3 spells CASSGLAGSKGSYNEQFF. The CDR3 DNA is TGTGCCAGCAGTGGACTAGCGGGATCTAAAGGCTCCTACAATGAGCAGTTCTTC.

The rearrangement uses TRBV29-1 and TRBJ2-7; 9 bases align to TRBD1. Unmatched junction bases numbered 16, after V lost 5 bases and J lost 2 bases. The CDR3 contains 17 residues. The germline V gene encodes CDR1 SQVTM and CDR2 ANQGSEA. CDR3 amino acids: CSVSSGTGNSYPYEQYF. CDR3 in DNA: TGCAGCGTTAGCTCCGGGACAGGGAATTCTTACCCCTACGAGCAGTACTTC.

The DNA of the CDR3 is TGTGCCAGCAGCCGCCCGCTGGTGGGGTCCCGGGATACAGATACGCAGTATTTT. Protein product: CASSRPLVGSRDTDTQYF. This chain uses TRBV7-9 with TRBJ2-3; D is perhaps TRBD2 (5 bases). This CDR3 has 18 residues. CDR1 and CDR2 (germline): SEHNR, FQNEAQ (reference sequence). Trimming removed 5 bases from V and 3 bases from J, with 24 bases in between.

The J gene is TRBJ2-2, the V gene TRBV5-1; TRBD1 aligns across 7 bases. This CDR3 is 19 amino acids long. Germline loops: CDR1 SGHRS, CDR2 YFSETQ. Germline trimming cut 1 base from V and 1 base from J; bases unmatched to any gene: 13. This CDR3 reads CASSLTQDRTPLNTGELFF. Here the CDR3 DNA reads TGCGCCAGCAGCTTGACCCAGGACAGGACCCCCTTGAACACCGGGGAGCTGTTTTTT.

This chain uses TRBV6-1 with TRBJ2-1; no reliable D call. This CDR3 is built from 16 residues. V dropped 0 bases and J dropped 5 bases, with 14 bases sitting between them. The germline V gene encodes CDR1 MNHNS and CDR2 SASEGT. The CDR3 DNA reads TGTGCCAGCAGTGAAGCGGGTTGGCAGATCCACAATGAGCAGTTCTTC. Translating gives CASSEAGWQIHNEQFF.

The chain recombines TRBV5-1 with TRBJ2-1; no definite D call. Germline CDR1 SGHRS, CDR2 YFSETQ. This CDR3 is 13 amino acids long. V was cut by 4 bases and J by 6 bases, with 11 bases left in between. The CDR3 protein is CASSRDVSNEQFF. CDR3 DNA sequence: TGCGCCAGCAGCCGCGACGTTAGCAATGAGCAGTTCTTC.

A word on this clone: At the DNA level, this CDR3 is encoded by other sequences in the same sample as well. J is TRBJ2-3 and V is TRBV28; D not resolved. Germline CDR1 reads MDHEN; CDR2 reads SYDVKM. The CDR3 contains 12 residues. V gave up 1 base and J gave up 6 bases, with 5 bases separating them. The CDR3 nucleotides are TGTGCCAGCAGTTTATCGAGGGATACGCAGTATTTT. Translated: CASSLSRDTQYF.

This sequence joins TRBV6-5 and TRBJ1-1, with D unresolved. V was pared by 4 bases and J by 0 bases, with 6 bases between. Germline V lookup: CDR1 MNHEY, CDR2 SVGAGI. This CDR3 is 13 amino acids long. CDR3 region: CASSLAMNTEAFF. As DNA, the CDR3 is TGTGCCAGCAGTTTAGCCATGAACACTGAAGCTTTCTTT.

The chain uses TRBV10-3 and TRBJ2-7; 9 bases map to TRBD2. Germline V CDR1 and CDR2: ENHRY, SYGVKD. The CDR3 totals 16 residues. V trimming: 3 bases; J trimming: 3 bases; junction bases outside the gene matches: 9. Written as DNA, the CDR3 is TGTGCCATCAGTGAAGGTAAGACTAGCGGTCGCTACGAGCAGTACTTC. Translating it yields CAISEGKTSGRYEQYF.

This sequence joins TRBV10-3 and TRBJ2-3; D is possibly TRBD2 (5 bases). CDR3 size: 14 residues. Trimming cost V 0 bases and J 9 bases, with 13 bases left between them. Germline values: CDR1 ENHRY, CDR2 SYGVKD. The CDR3 here is CAISESGSSGTQYF. The DNA of the CDR3 is TGTGCCATCAGTGAGTCGGGCTCCTCGGGAACGCAGTATTTT.

The CDR3 protein is CASGGVGVDGYTF. The CDR3 DNA reads as TGTGCCAGCGGTGGAGTGGGGGTGGATGGCTACACCTTC. The V and J genes are TRBV7-9 and TRBJ1-2, with D possibly TRBD1 on 5 matching bases. Germline V gene sequence: CDR1 SEHNR, CDR2 FQNEAQ (reference sequence). V was clipped by 8 bases and J by 6 bases, with 16 bases between them. The CDR3 length is 13 residues.

V gene TRBV27 combines with J gene TRBJ2-4, with TRBD1 matching over 9 bases. The germline CDR1 and CDR2 sequences are MNHEY and SMNVEV (reference sequence). V dropped 8 bases and J dropped 7; count of bases not matched to a gene: 9. CDR3 length: 14 residues. The chain's CDR3 is CASSPGQGLNIQYF. The CDR3 region has the DNA TGTGCCAGCTCGCCGGGACAGGGTTTGAACATTCAGTACTTC.

This sequence joins TRBV28 and TRBJ1-1, with D possibly TRBD1 on 5 matching bases. V was clipped by 1 base and J by 0 bases, with 9 bases between them. This CDR3 is 15 amino acids long. Per the germline V gene, CDR1 is MDHEN and CDR2 is SYDVKM. The CDR3 coding sequence is TGTGCCAGCAGTTTATTTGACAGTATGAACACTGAAGCTTTCTTT. Its translation: CASSLFDSMNTEAFF.

The table lists this clone with a few counts. Distinct nucleotide sequences in the sample also encode this CDR3. The gene calls are TRBV6-6 and TRBJ2-7, with a tentative D call TRBD2 (5 bases). The CDR3 loop spans 13 amino acids. The germline gives CDR1 MNHNY, CDR2 SVGAGI (reference sequence). Between the trimmed V and J ends, which lost 0 bases and 2 bases, there was a span of 5 bases. The CDR3 region is CASSYSEAYEQYF. CDR3 nucleotides: TGTGCCAGCAGTTACTCGGAGGCCTACGAGCAGTACTTC.

With respect to this clone: Other DNA sequences in the sample encode the same CDR3. The chain couples TRBV9 to TRBJ2-7; TRBD2 agrees at 8 bases. In germline, CDR1 is SGDLS, CDR2 YYNGEE. With 2 bases clipped from V and 2 bases from J, the junction kept 6 bases outside the gene matches. The CDR3 has 15 amino acids. CDR3 nucleotides: TGTGCCAGCAGCGTCGGCTCGGGACTAGCCTACGAGCAGTACTTC. Translating it yields CASSVGSGLAYEQYF.

This chain connects TRBV11-2 to TRBJ2-7; D may be TRBD1 or TRBD2 (6 bases each). This CDR3 region has 13 residues. V was pared by 8 bases and J by 5 bases, with 16 bases between. Germline loops: CDR1 SGHAT, CDR2 FQNNGV. CDR3 amino acids: CASALGAGNEQYF. CDR3 in DNA: TGTGCCAGCGCATTGGGGGCGGGGAACGAGCAGTACTTC.

J is TRBJ2-3 and V is TRBV5-8; D remains unclear. CDR1 SGHTS and CDR2 YDEGEE come from the germline V gene. The CDR3 has 14 residues. Trimming shortened V by 0 bases and J by 5 bases, and 10 bases separated the two germline ends. CDR3 bases: TGTGCCAGCAGCTTGGGGGTAGTCCAAGATACGCAGTATTTT. Its protein product is CASSLGVVQDTQYF. The full variable domain, its missing parts supplied by reference TRBV5-8 and TRBJ2-3, is EAGVTQSPTHLIKTRGQQATLRCSPISGHTSVYWYQQALGLGLQFLLWYDEGEERNRGNFPPRFSGRQFPNYSSELNVNALELEDSALYLCASSLGVVQDTQYFGPGTRLTVL.

The rearrangement links TRBV6-5 to TRBJ2-1, with TRBD2 matching over 12 bases. Germline assignment: CDR1 MNHEY and CDR2 SVGAGI. The CDR3 consists of 15 residues. Unmatched junction bases numbered 7, after V lost 6 bases and J lost 7 bases. The CDR3: CASRSLAGGRNEQFF. CDR3 DNA: TGTGCCAGCAGATCGCTAGCGGGAGGGCGAAATGAGCAGTTCTTC.

J is TRBJ2-5 and V is TRBV10-3, with TRBD1 as a possible D gene (5 bases). This CDR3 comprises 15 residues. Germline CDR1 and CDR2: ENHRY and SYGVKD. The V gene lost 0 bases and the J gene lost 5 bases, with 13 bases spanning the gap. The CDR3 DNA reads TGTGCCATCAGTGAGTCGGGGCAGGTGGGGGAGACCCAGTACTTC. Encoded protein: CAISESGQVGETQYF.